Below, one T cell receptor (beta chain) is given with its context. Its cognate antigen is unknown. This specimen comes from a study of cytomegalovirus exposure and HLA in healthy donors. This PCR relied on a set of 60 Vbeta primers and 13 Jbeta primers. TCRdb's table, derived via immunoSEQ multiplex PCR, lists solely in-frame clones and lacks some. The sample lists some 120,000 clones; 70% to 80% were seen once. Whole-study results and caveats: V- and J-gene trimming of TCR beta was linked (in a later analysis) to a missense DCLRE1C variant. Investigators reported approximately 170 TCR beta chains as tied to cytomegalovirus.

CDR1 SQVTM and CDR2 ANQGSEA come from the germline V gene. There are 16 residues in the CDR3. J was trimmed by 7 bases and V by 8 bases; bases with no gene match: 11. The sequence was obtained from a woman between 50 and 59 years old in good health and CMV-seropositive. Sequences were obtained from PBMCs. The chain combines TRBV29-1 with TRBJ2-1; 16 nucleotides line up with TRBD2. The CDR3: CSTPGLAGGPRNEQFF. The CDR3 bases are TGCAGCACACCGGGACTAGCGGGGGGGCCACGGAATGAGCAGTTCTTC.